This T cell receptor (beta chain) was recovered during a study of CD8 T cells in Susac syndrome (dated by TCRdb to between 2018 and 2020). Broadly, across the study: Whether CD8+ T cell activation and differentiation in Susac syndrome was antigen driven was tested using repertoire sequencing. The study compared CD8+ T cell repertoire clonality among approximately twelve healthy donors, approximately 14 Susac syndrome patients and 15 multiple sclerosis patients.

High-throughput TCR beta sequencing profiled peripheral blood CD8+ and CD4+ T cells from healthy donors, Susac syndrome patients and multiple sclerosis patients. Multiple sclerosis controls were treatment-naive patients with stable or active relapsing-remitting disease fulfilling revised McDonald criteria. CD8+ TEMRA cells were enriched by FACS, while bulk CD8+ and CD4+ T cells were purified by magnetic negative isolation. Blood was collected in EDTA tubes and processed within 24 hours, with PBMCs isolated through density gradient centrifugation. PBMCs destined for TCR sequencing were cryopreserved in liquid nitrogen and later thawed in a 37 °C water bath. A purity of at least 90% was achieved for sorted or isolated CD4+, CD8+ and CD8+ TEMRA cells. The investigation overall reported the following: The number of individuals in the TCR sequencing and HLA analysis was recognized as being relatively small.

RNA was extracted using the RNeasy kit, and roughly 0.45 to 1 ug of the RNA was reverse transcribed with random hexamers. The immunoSEQ multiplex PCR assay, which covers 54 Vbeta and 13 Jbeta segments, was used to amplify TCR beta CDR3 regions. PCR amplification bias was corrected by using a synthetic template baseline for primer optimization and computational correction. As for the original processing: Reads were annotated to V, D and J genes per IMGT and analyzed with immunoSEQ Analyzer, keeping only productive sequences. Clonality was computed as one minus Shannon entropy normalized by log2 of the number of productive unique sequences. Public and private clones were assessed among the 100 most prevalent clones of each patient and control. Susac-specific clones were defined as absent from healthy and MS cohorts, about 1,100 published viral clones and other ImmuneACCESS disease sequences. Clones were called with MiXCR by TCRdb after fastp trimmed the public reads at Q25, and only in-frame beta chains were retained. Identical CDR3 proteins give one entry, which carries the most common genes and DNA. These V and J calls derive from TCRdb rather than the authors' analysis. This sample is represented by 200,000 to 250,000 distinct CDR3 sequences; about 90% of them were singletons. Of the sample, roughly 0.13% is held by the ten largest clones.

Remarks on this clonotype: Its antigen target is currently unknown. Per-nucleotide qualities are absent, and no much larger clonotype sits a single base away.

The trim is 1 base for V and 5 bases for J, with a gap of 11 bases between the germline ends. The CDR3 goes from the cysteine to the phenylalanine over 14 residues. This entry keeps only the CDR3 DNA: 42 bases, framed from base 1. CDR1 and CDR2, per the germline V gene, are SGHVS and FQNEAQ. The rearranged chain carries TRBV7-8 and TRBJ1-1; no confident D gene assignment can be made. The specimen was CD8+ T cells from PBMCs. The sequence came from a human donor with multiple sclerosis. The nucleotide sequence is given as TGTGCCAGCAGCTTAGGACCCACGGGGACTGAAGCTTTCTTT. It specifies CASSLGPTGTEAFF.